This T cell receptor beta chain comes out of a study of response to subunit inactivated influenza vaccine. In the case of this clonotype: Its matching antigen is unknown.

Unmatched junction bases numbered 10, after V lost 5 bases and J lost 3 bases. CDR3 length equals 15 residues. Germline V gives CDR1 MNHEY, CDR2 SMNVEV (reference sequence). TCRdb analysed the RT-PCR reads with MiXCR anew, one entry per CDR3 protein. Of more than 150,000 distinct CDR3 sequences in the sample, roughly 8.7% were seen once. Study results and limitations: Few new T cells, the authors suggested, are recruited by each seasonal influenza vaccination.

The sequence was obtained from a man aged 45-60 years who received an inactivated influenza vaccine. The material sequenced was non-naive T cells sorted from PBMCs, taken on the day of vaccination. This chain connects TRBV27 to TRBJ2-7, with 7 bases aligning to TRBD2. The CDR3 here is CASSPTSFENYEQYF. The CDR3 region has the DNA TGTGCCAGCAGTCCGACTAGCTTCGAAAACTACGAGCAGTACTTC.